The T cell receptor (beta chain) described here comes from a study of T cells in Graves' hyperthyroidism and ophthalmopathy. CDR1 is MDHEN and CDR2 is SYDVKM in the germline V gene. The CDR3 extends over 17 amino acids. V lost 4 bases to trimming and J lost 2 bases; unmatched junction nucleotides: 8. Regarding this clonotype: A much larger clone lies a single base off, so this may be a read error. Since no conserved phenylalanine or tryptophan closes the CDR3, a read error is the likely cause.

Using RNA transcripts as the source, TCR beta CDR3 regions were amplified. Initially, a first-round RT-PCR of the TCR CDR3 employed the HTBI primer set. TCRdb passed the multiplex PCR reads through MiXCR, listing each CDR3 protein once. The repertoire holds about 640,000 distinct CDR3 sequences, with 20% to 25% as singletons. The receptor was isolated from a man younger than 45 with Graves' ophthalmopathy. The source material was blood. The chain joins TRBV28 to TRBJ2-3; 11 bases line up with TRBD2. Here the CDR3 reads CASSSPGLAVATDTQYL. CDR3 nucleotide sequence: TGTGCCAGCAGTTCTCCGGGACTAGCGGTGGCCACAGATACGCAGTATCTT.